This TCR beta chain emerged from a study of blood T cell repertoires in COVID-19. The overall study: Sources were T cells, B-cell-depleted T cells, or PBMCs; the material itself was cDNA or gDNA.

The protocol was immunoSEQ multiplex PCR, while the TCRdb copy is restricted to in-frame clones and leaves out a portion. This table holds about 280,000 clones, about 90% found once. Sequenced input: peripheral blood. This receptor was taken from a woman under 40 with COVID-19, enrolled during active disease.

DNA of the CDR3: TGTGCCAGCAGCCAGACTAGCGGGGGGATCTACGAGCAGTACTTC. As protein: CASSQTSGGIYEQYF. The rearrangement joins TRBV3-1 (or the pseudogene TRBV3-2) to TRBJ2-7; 13 nucleotides line up with TRBD2. The ends lost 3 bases at V and 3 bases at J; junction bases unmatched: 2. The length of the CDR3 is 15 residues. The V gene's germline CDR1 is LGHDT and CDR2 YNNKEL (reference sequence).